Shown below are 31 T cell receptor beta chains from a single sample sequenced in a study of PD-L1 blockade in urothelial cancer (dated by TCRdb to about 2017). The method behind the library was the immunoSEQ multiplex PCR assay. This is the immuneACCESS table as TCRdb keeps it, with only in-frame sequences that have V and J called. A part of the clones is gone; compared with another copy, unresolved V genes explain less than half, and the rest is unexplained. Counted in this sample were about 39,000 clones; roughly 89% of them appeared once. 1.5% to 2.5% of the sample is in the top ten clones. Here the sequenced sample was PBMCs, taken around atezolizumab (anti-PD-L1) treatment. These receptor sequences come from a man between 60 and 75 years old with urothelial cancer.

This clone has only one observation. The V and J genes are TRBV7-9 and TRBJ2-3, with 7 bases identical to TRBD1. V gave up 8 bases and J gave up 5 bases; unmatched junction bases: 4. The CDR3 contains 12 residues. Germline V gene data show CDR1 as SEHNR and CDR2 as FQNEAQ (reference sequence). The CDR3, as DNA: TGTGCCAGCCTCGGGACAGTAGATACGCAGTATTTT. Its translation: CASLGTVDTQYF.

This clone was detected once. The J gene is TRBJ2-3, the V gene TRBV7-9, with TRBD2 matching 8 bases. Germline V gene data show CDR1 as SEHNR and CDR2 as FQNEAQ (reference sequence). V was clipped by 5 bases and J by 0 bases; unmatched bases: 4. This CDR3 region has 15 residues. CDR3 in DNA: TGTGCCAGCAGCCCCCGCGGGGGGAGCACAGATACGCAGTATTTT. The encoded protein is CASSPRGGSTDTQYF.

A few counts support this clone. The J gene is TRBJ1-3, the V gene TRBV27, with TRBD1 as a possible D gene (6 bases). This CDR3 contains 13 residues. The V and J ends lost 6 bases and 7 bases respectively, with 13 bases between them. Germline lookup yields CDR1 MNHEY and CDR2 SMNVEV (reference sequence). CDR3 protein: CASSLSQGNTIYF. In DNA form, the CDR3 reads TGTGCCAGCAGCCTATCACAGGGCAACACCATATATTTT.

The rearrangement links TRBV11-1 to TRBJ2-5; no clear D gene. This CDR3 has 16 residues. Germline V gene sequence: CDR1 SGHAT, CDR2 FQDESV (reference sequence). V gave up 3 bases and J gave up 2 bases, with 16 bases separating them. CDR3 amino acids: CASSLMRRPAQETQYF. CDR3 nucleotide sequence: TGTGCCAGCAGCTTGATGCGAAGACCAGCGCAAGAGACCCAGTACTTC.

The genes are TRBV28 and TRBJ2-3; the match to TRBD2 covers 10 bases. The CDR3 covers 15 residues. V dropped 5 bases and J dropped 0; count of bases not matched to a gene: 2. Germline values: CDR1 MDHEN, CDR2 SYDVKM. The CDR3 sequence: CASSQTSGSTDTQYF. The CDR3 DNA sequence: TGTGCCAGCAGTCAGACTAGCGGGAGCACAGATACGCAGTATTTT.

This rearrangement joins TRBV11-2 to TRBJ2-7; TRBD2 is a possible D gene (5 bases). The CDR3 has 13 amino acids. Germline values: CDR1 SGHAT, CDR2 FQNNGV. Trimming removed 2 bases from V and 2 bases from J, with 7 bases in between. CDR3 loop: CASSLSRAYEQYF. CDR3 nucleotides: TGTGCCAGCAGCTTATCGAGGGCCTACGAGCAGTACTTC. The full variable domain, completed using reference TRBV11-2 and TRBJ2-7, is EAGVAQSPRYKIIEKRQSVAFWCNPISGHATLYWYQQILGQGPKLLIQFQNNGVVDDSQLPKDRFSAERLKGVDSTLKIQPAKLEDSAVYLCASSLSRAYEQYFGPGTRLTVT.

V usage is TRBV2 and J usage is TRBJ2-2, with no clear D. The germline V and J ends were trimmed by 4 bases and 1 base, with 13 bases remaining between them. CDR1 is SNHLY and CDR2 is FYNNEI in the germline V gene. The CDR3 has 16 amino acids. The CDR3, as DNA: TGTGCCAGCAGTGCGTTCTCACCCGGGAACACCGGGGAGCTGTTTTTT. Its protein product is CASSAFSPGNTGELFF.

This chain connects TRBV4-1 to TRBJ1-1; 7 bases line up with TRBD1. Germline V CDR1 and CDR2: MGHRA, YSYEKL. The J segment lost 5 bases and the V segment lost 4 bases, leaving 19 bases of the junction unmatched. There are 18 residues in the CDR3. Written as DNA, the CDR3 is TGCGCCAGCAGCCGTGCTATCCCGGGACAGACCCTTAGAACTGAAGCTTTCTTT. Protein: CASSRAIPGQTLRTEAFF.

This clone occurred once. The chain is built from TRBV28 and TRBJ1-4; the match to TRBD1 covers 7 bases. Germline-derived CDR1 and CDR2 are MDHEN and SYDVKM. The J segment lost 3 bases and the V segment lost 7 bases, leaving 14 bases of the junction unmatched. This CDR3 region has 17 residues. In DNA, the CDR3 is TGTGCCAGCATCGGGGCCAGGGGGATGGTATCTAATGAAAAACTGTTTTTT. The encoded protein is CASIGARGMVSNEKLFF.

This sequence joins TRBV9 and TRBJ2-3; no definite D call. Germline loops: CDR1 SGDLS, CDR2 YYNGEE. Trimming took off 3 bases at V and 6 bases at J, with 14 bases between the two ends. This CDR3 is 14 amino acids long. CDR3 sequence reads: CASSASLRGDTQYF. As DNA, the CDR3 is TGTGCCAGCAGCGCGTCCCTCCGAGGCGATACGCAGTATTTT.

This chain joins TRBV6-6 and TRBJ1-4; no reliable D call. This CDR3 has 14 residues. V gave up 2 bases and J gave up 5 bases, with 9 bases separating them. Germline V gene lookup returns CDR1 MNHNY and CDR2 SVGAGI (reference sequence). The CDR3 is CASSYNGGNEKLFF. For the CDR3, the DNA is TGTGCCAGCAGTTACAATGGCGGGAATGAAAAACTGTTTTTT.

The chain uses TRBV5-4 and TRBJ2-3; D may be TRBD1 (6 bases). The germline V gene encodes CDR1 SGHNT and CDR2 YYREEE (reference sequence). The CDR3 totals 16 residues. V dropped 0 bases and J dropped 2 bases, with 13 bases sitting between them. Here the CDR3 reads CASSLAEQGYTDTQYF. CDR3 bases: TGTGCCAGCAGCTTGGCCGAACAGGGATACACAGATACGCAGTATTTT.

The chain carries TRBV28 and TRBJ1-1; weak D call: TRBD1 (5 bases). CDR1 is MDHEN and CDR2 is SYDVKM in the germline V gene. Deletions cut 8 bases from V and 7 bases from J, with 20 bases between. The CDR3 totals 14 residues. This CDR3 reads CASSPPAGLYEAFF. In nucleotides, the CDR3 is TGTGCCAGCTCCCCCCCAGCGGGACTTTATGAAGCTTTCTTT.

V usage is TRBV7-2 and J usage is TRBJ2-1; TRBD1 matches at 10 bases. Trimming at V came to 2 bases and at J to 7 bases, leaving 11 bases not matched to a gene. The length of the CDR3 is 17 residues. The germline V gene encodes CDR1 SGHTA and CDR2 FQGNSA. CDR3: CASSLLGTGVRGNEQFF. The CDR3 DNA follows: TGTGCCAGCAGCTTACTAGGGACAGGGGTACGGGGGAATGAGCAGTTCTTC. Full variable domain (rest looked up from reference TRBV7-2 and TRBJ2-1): GAGVSQSPSNKVTEKGKDVELRCDPISGHTALYWYRQSLGQGLEFLIYFQGNSAPDKSGLPSDRFSAERTGGSVSTLTIQRTQQEDSAVYLCASSLLGTGVRGNEQFFGPGTRLTVL.

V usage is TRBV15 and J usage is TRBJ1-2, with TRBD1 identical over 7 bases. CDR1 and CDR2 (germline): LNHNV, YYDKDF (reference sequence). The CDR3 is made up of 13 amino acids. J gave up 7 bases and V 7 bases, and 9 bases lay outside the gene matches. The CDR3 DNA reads TGTGCCACCACCTTACAGGGGTTGGGTGGCTACACCTTC. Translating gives CATTLQGLGGYTF.

CDR3 DNA: TGTGCCAGCATCCCAGGGGGACAGAGCACAGATACGCAGTATTTT. It translates to CASIPGGQSTDTQYF. This chain uses TRBV28 with TRBJ2-3, with 7 bases that match TRBD1. CDR1 and CDR2 from the germline V gene are MDHEN and SYDVKM. This CDR3 spans 15 amino acids. The junction had 7 bases not matched to a gene; V was cut back by 7 bases and J by 0 bases. Filled out from reference TRBV28 and TRBJ2-3, the complete variable domain reads DVKVTQSSRYLVKRTGEKVFLECVQDMDHENMFWYRQDPGLGLRLIYFSYDVKMKEKGDIPEGYSVSREKKERFSLILESASTNQTSMYLCASIPGGQSTDTQYFGPGTRLTVL.

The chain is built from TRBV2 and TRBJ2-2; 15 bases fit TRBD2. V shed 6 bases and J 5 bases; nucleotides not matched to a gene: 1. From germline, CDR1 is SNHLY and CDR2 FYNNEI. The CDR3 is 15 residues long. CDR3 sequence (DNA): TGTGCCAGCAGGGGACTAGCGGGAGGAACCGGGGAGCTGTTTTTT. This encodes CASRGLAGGTGELFF.

The CDR3 DNA reads as TGTGCCAGCAGCTGGACTAGCGGGAGTGCAGGAGAAGAGACCCAGTACTTC. Encoded protein: CASSWTSGSAGEETQYF. The chain joins TRBV28 to TRBJ2-5; 13 bases line up with TRBD2. CDR3 size: 17 residues. Germline values: CDR1 MDHEN, CDR2 SYDVKM. The V segment lost 6 bases and the J segment 3 bases; nucleotides outside the gene matches: 10.

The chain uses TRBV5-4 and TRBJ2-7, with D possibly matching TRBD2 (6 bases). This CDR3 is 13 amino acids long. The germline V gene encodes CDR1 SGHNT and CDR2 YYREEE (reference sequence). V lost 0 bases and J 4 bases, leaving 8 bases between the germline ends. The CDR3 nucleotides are TGTGCCAGCAGCTTGGGGCGGGATTACGAGCAGTACTTC. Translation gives CASSLGRDYEQYF.

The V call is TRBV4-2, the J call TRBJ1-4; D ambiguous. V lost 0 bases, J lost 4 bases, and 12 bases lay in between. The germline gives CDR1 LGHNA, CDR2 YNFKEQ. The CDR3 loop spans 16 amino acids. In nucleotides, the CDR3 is TGTGCCAGCAGCCAAGATACCGGGGATGGTAATGAAAAACTGTTTTTT. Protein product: CASSQDTGDGNEKLFF.

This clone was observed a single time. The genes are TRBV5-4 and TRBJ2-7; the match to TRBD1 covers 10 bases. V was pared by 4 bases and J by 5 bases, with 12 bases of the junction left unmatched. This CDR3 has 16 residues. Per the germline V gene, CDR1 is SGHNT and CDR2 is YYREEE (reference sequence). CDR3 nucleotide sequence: TGTGCCAGCAGCCCCCGGATCGGGACAGGGGCCGACGAGCAGTACTTC. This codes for CASSPRIGTGADEQYF.

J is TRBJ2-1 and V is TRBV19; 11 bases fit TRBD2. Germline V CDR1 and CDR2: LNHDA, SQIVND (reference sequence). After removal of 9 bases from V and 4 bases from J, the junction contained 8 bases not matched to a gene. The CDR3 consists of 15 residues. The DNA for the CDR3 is TGTGCCAGCTCTCAGGTAGCGGGAGGGTACAATGAGCAGTTCTTC. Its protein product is CASSQVAGGYNEQFF.

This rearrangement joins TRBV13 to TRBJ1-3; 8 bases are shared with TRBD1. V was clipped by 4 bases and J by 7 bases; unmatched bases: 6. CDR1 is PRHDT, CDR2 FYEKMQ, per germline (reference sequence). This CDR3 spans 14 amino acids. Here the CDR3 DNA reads TGTGCCAGCAGCTCGCAGGGGGCCTGGAACACCATATATTTT. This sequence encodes CASSSQGAWNTIYF.

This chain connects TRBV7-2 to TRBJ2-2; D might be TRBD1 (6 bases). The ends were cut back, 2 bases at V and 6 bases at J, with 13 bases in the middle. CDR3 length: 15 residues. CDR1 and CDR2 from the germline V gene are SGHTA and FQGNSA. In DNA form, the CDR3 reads TGTGCCAGCAGCTTATGGCAGGGGAAGTCCGGGGAGCTGTTTTTT. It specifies CASSLWQGKSGELFF.

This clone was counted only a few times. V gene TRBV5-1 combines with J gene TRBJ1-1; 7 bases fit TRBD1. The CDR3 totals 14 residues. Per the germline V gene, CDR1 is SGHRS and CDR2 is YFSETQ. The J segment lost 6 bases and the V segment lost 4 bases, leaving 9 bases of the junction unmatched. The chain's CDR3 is CASSLRDSDAEAFF. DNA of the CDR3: TGCGCCAGCAGCCTCCGGGACAGCGACGCTGAAGCTTTCTTT.

The CDR3 nucleotides are TGTGCCAGCAGCTCGGAAGGGAGCGGGGAGGGCCGCTCCGGGGAGCTGTTTTTT. As protein: CASSSEGSGEGRSGELFF. This chain joins TRBV9 and TRBJ2-2; TRBD2 aligns across 7 bases. After removal of 4 bases from V and 6 bases from J, the junction contained 18 bases not matched to a gene. This CDR3 region has 18 residues. The germline V gene encodes CDR1 SGDLS and CDR2 YYNGEE. The whole variable domain, remainder taken from reference TRBV9 and TRBJ2-2, is DSGVTQTPKHLITATGQRVTLRCSPRSGDLSVYWYQQSLDQGLQFLIQYYNGEERAKGNILERFSAQQFPDLHSELNLSSLELGDSALYFCASSSEGSGEGRSGELFFGEGSRLTVL.

CDR3 DNA: TGTGCCAGCTCACCACCGATCGAGGGAACTGAAGCTTTCTTT. Protein: CASSPPIEGTEAFF. The chain recombines TRBV18 with TRBJ1-1; D unclear. This CDR3 region has 14 residues. Trimming took off 0 bases at V and 5 bases at J, with 10 bases between the two ends. Germline CDR1 is KGHSH and CDR2 is LQKENI.

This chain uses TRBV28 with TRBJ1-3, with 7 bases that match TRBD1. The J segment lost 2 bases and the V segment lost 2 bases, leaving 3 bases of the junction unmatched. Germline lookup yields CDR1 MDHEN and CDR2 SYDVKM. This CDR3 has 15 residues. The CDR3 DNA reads TGTGCCAGCAGTTTACTCCAGGGGGCTGGAAACACCATATATTTT. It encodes CASSLLQGAGNTIYF.

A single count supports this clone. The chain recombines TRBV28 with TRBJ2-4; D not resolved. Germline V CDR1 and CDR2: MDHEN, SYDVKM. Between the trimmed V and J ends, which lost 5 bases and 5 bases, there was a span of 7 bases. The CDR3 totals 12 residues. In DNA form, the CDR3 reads TGTGCCAGCAGTGGGCGCCAAAACATTCAGTACTTC. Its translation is CASSGRQNIQYF.

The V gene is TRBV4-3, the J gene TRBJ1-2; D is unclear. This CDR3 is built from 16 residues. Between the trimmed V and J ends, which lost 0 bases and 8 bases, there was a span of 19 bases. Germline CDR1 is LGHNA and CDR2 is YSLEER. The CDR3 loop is CASSQDGDGREGGYTF. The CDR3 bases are TGCGCCAGCAGCCAAGATGGAGATGGACGGGAAGGAGGCTACACCTTC.

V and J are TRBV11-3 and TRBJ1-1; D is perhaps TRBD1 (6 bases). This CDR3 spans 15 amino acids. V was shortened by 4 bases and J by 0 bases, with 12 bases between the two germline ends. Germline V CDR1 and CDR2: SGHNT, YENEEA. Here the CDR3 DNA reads TGTGCCAGCAGCTCTCAGACAGGCGTGAACACTGAAGCTTTCTTT. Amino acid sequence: CASSSQTGVNTEAFF.